This record covers a single T cell receptor (beta chain). The antigen is undetermined. This record belongs to a study of shared clonotypes between healthy human individuals. Study-wide points: Naive CD4 clonotypes were shared across a few donors at 4.5% to 6%. Generation probabilities were higher for clonotypes shared across all four sorted-subset donors than for unshared ones. Larger richness was generally estimated for naive than memory subsets.

In the CD4+ fraction, cells were divided into CD45RA+ naive and CD45RA-negative memory subsets. CDR3 length: 14 amino acids. CDR1 and CDR2 from the germline V gene are MNHNS and SASEGT. J gave up 3 bases and V 6 bases, and 8 bases lay outside the gene matches. The protocol was immunoSEQ multiplex PCR, while the TCRdb copy is restricted to in-frame clones and leaves out a portion. The sample carries 2,100,000 or so clones, about 94% recorded once. The V gene is TRBV6-1, the J gene TRBJ2-7, with 7 bases identical to TRBD2. The receptor comes from a man aged 18-30 years in good health. The sequencing input was naive CD4+ T cells sorted from blood. Subset here: CD45RA+ positively selected. The CDR3 sequence is CASRSGRDFYEQYF. CDR3 coding DNA: TGTGCCAGCAGGTCGGGGAGGGATTTCTACGAGCAGTACTTC.